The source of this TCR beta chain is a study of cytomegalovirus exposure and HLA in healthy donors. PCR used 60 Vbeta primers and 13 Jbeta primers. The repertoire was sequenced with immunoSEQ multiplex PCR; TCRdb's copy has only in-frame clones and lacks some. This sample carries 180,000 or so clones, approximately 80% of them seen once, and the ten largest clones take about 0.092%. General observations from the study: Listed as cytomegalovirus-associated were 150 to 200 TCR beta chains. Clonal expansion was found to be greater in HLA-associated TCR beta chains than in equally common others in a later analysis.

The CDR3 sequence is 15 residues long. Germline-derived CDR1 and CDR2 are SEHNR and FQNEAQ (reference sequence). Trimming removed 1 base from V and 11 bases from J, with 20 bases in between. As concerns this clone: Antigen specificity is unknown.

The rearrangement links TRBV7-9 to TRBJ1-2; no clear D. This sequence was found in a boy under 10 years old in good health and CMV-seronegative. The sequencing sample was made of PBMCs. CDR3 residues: CASSLEIQGTIGYTF. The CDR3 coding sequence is TGTGCCAGCAGCTTAGAGATACAAGGAACTATAGGTTACACCTTC. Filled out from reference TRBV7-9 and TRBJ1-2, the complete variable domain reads DTGVSQNPRHKITKRGQNVTFRCDPISEHNRLYWYRQTLGQGPEFLTYFQNEAQLEKSRLLSDRFSAERPKGSFSTLEIQRTEQGDSAMYLCASSLEIQGTIGYTFGSGTRLTVV.